Each of the 32 T cell receptor beta chains below was sequenced from the same sample in a study of blood T cell repertoires in COVID-19. The assay was immunoSEQ multiplex PCR, and TCRdb's table has in-frame clones only and misses some. The sample has 360,000 or so clones; roughly 86% are singletons. Sequencing used PBMCs or T cells enriched from blood (not recorded which). These receptors were taken from a woman in her 30s who had recovered from COVID-19.

The chain recombines TRBV20-1 with TRBJ2-4; 10 nucleotides match TRBD2. The J segment lost 8 bases and the V segment lost 3 bases, leaving 7 bases of the junction unmatched. CDR1 and CDR2 from the germline V gene are DFQATT and SNEGSKA (reference sequence). This CDR3 region has 14 residues. DNA of the CDR3: TGCAGTGCTAGTTTGTCTAGCGGGAGTGACATTCAGTACTTC. Translation: CSASLSSGSDIQYF.

V is TRBV3-1 (or the pseudogene TRBV3-2) and J is TRBJ1-4; D gene ambiguous. Germline V gene data show CDR1 as LGHDT and CDR2 as YNNKEL (reference sequence). V shed 3 bases and J shed 8 bases, with 7 bases lying between them. This CDR3 spans 12 amino acids. DNA for the CDR3: TGTGCCAGCAGCCAGGAAGCGGAAAAACTGTTTTTT. It yields the protein CASSQEAEKLFF.

The V and J genes are TRBV5-1 and TRBJ1-5; tentative D call: TRBD1 (5 bases). Trimming removed 0 bases from V and 8 bases from J, with 12 bases in between. The germline gives CDR1 SGHRS, CDR2 YFSETQ. The length of the CDR3 is 14 residues. The CDR3 nucleotides are TGCGCCAGCAGCTTGGGGGGCGGGAACGAGCCCCAGCATTTT. Residues: CASSLGGGNEPQHF.

Note on this clone: Different DNA sequences within this sample yield the same CDR3. The chain uses TRBV9 and TRBJ1-6; 7 bases line up with TRBD1. Per the germline V gene, CDR1 is SGDLS and CDR2 is YYNGEE. CDR3 size: 14 residues. V lost 2 bases, J lost 5 bases, and 1 base stayed unmatched. The CDR3 here is CASSVGQNNSPLHF. CDR3 nucleotide sequence: TGTGCCAGCAGCGTGGGACAGAATAATTCACCCCTCCACTTT.

The V and J genes are TRBV19 and TRBJ1-4, with 7 bases lining up with TRBD1. V shed 4 bases and J 5 bases; nucleotides not matched to a gene: 4. The CDR3 covers 14 residues. CDR1 is LNHDA, CDR2 SQIVND, per germline (reference sequence). DNA of the CDR3: TGTGCCAGTAGTAAGGACAGGCTAAATGAAAAACTGTTTTTT. As protein: CASSKDRLNEKLFF.

This chain joins TRBV5-1 and TRBJ1-2; no firm D call. The CDR3 has 14 amino acids. The germline V and J ends were trimmed by 1 base and 2 bases, with 9 bases remaining between them. Germline assignment: CDR1 SGHRS and CDR2 YFSETQ. The CDR3 is CASSLRGLNYGYTF. Written as DNA, the CDR3 is TGCGCCAGCAGCTTGAGAGGTTTAAACTATGGCTACACCTTC.

The chain links TRBV3-1 (or the pseudogene TRBV3-2) to TRBJ1-2, with no clear D. Trimming stripped 1 base from V and 1 base from J, with 4 bases between. CDR1 and CDR2 from the germline V gene are LGHDT and YNNKEL (reference sequence). This CDR3 has 13 residues. CDR3 amino acids: CASSQVNNYGYTF. The CDR3 DNA reads TGTGCCAGCAGCCAAGTCAATAACTATGGCTACACCTTC.

This sequence joins TRBV5-4 and TRBJ2-1; 8 bases are shared with TRBD2. CDR1 is SGHNT and CDR2 is YYREEE in the germline V gene (reference sequence). V dropped 3 bases and J dropped 3; count of bases not matched to a gene: 2. The CDR3 consists of 14 residues. The CDR3 DNA reads TGTGCCAGCAGCTCGGGGACTAGCTACAATGAGCAGTTCTTC. It yields the protein CASSSGTSYNEQFF.

V is TRBV9 and J is TRBJ1-1, with a possible D match to TRBD1 (5 bases). The CDR3 loop spans 14 amino acids. The V and J ends lost 1 base and 11 bases respectively, with 18 bases between them. CDR1 SGDLS and CDR2 YYNGEE come from the germline V gene. CDR3 nucleotides: TGTGCCAGCAGCGTATCCCTCTCGTCGGGGGACGCTTTCTTT. This gives the protein CASSVSLSSGDAFF.

V and J are TRBV12-5 and TRBJ1-5; D unresolved. The length of the CDR3 is 13 residues. V lost 5 bases and J 3 bases, leaving 8 bases between the germline ends. From germline, CDR1 is LGHNT and CDR2 FRNRAP. In nucleotides, the CDR3 is TGTGCTAGTGGTCACGGGGTCAATCAGCCCCAGCATTTT. This encodes CASGHGVNQPQHF.

This chain links TRBV28 with TRBJ1-6; 10 bases line up with TRBD1. The CDR3 covers 13 residues. J was trimmed by 9 bases and V by 9 bases; bases with no gene match: 5. CDR1 MDHEN and CDR2 SYDVKM come from the germline V gene. The CDR3 region is CASRDRGTSPLHF. The CDR3 DNA sequence: TGTGCCAGTCGGGACAGGGGAACTTCACCCCTCCACTTT.

The gene calls are TRBV28 and TRBJ1-2, with a tentative D call TRBD1 (5 bases). Trimming removed 2 bases at V and 8 bases at J, with 12 bases between. The CDR3 runs 13 residues. Germline CDR1 is MDHEN and CDR2 is SYDVKM. The CDR3, as DNA: TGTGCCAGCAGTTTAGGGACTGGTTTCGGCTACACCTTC. It is translated as CASSLGTGFGYTF.

V is TRBV10-3 and J is TRBJ1-2; D gene ambiguous. Germline loops: CDR1 ENHRY, CDR2 SYGVKD. The CDR3 has 16 residues. With 3 bases removed from V and 8 bases from J, the gap between germline ends came to 22 bases. The CDR3 coding sequence is TGTGCCATCAGTGACCGGGGTCAGAATCCGATGGGGGGCTACACCTTC. This codes for CAISDRGQNPMGGYTF.

This rearrangement joins TRBV10-3 to TRBJ2-7; TRBD1 aligns across 11 bases. CDR1 and CDR2 from the germline V gene are ENHRY and SYGVKD. V gave up 6 bases and J gave up 5 bases; unmatched junction bases: 6. The CDR3 consists of 14 residues. The CDR3 is CAISPGQGVDEQYF. The DNA of the CDR3 is TGTGCCATCAGCCCGGGACAGGGGGTTGACGAGCAGTACTTC.

V and J are TRBV6-5 and TRBJ1-5; 12 nucleotides align to TRBD1. The germline V gene has CDR1 MNHEY and CDR2 SVGAGI. V shed 6 bases and J 6 bases; nucleotides not matched to a gene: 0. The CDR3 has 13 amino acids. This CDR3 is CASRGQGAQPQHF. Written as DNA, the CDR3 is TGTGCCAGCAGGGGACAGGGGGCTCAGCCCCAGCATTTT.

The chain couples TRBV30 to TRBJ2-7, with TRBD2 identical over 8 bases. The CDR3 totals 14 residues. The junction had 5 bases not matched to a gene; V was cut back by 4 bases and J by 0 bases. Germline V gives CDR1 GTSNPN, CDR2 SVGIG (reference sequence). The CDR3 nucleotides read TGTGCCTGGATGGTGCGGGAGGTCTCCTACGAGCAGTACTTC. This gives the protein CAWMVREVSYEQYF. The variable domain in full, with the rest retrieved from reference TRBV30 and TRBJ2-7, is SQTIHQWPATLVQPVGSPLSLECTVEGTSNPNLYWYRQAAGRGLQLLFYSVGIGQISSEVPQNLSASRPQDRQFILSSKKLLLSDSGFYLCAWMVREVSYEQYFGPGTRLTVT.

This chain connects TRBV2 to TRBJ1-5, with 7 bases fitting TRBD1. The CDR3 is made up of 16 amino acids. Looked up from germline, CDR1 is SNHLY and CDR2 is FYNNEI. V shed 2 bases and J 10 bases; nucleotides not matched to a gene: 14. CDR3 bases: TGTGCCAGCAGTGAATCGATATATGACAGGGACGAACCCCAGCATTTT. It yields the protein CASSESIYDRDEPQHF.

The V call is TRBV6-5, the J call TRBJ1-5, with TRBD1 matching 7 bases. The germline V gene encodes CDR1 MNHEY and CDR2 SVGAGI. After removal of 0 bases from V and 5 bases from J, the junction contained 1 base not matched to a gene. The CDR3 has 14 amino acids. CDR3 region: CASSYSQGDQPQHF. Written as DNA, the CDR3 is TGTGCCAGCAGTTACTCCCAGGGGGATCAGCCCCAGCATTTT.

The chain combines TRBV4-1 with TRBJ2-7, with D maybe TRBD2 (5 bases). V lost 1 base, J lost 0 bases, and 10 bases lay in between. Germline V gene data show CDR1 as MGHRA and CDR2 as YSYEKL. The CDR3 spans 15 residues. This chain's CDR3 is CASSQGTASSYEQYF. The CDR3 nucleotides read TGCGCCAGCAGCCAAGGGACTGCCTCCTCCTACGAGCAGTACTTC.

The J gene is TRBJ2-1, the V gene TRBV29-1; 12 bases are a match to TRBD2. From germline, CDR1 is SQVTM and CDR2 ANQGSEA. The CDR3 sequence is 14 residues long. V lost 7 bases to trimming and J lost 8 bases; unmatched junction nucleotides: 9. The CDR3 region has the DNA TGCAGCGCCCCCCTAGCGGGAGGGGGAGATGAGCAGTTCTTC. Protein sequence: CSAPLAGGGDEQFF.

This clone has just a few counts. The chain employs TRBV28 and TRBJ1-4; D not resolved. Germline V gene data show CDR1 as MDHEN and CDR2 as SYDVKM. This CDR3 has 13 residues. V lost 3 bases and J lost 4, with 6 bases in between. CDR3: CASSFQYNEKLFF. In DNA, the CDR3 is TGTGCCAGCAGTTTCCAGTATAATGAAAAACTGTTTTTT.

V usage is TRBV13 and J usage is TRBJ2-7, with TRBD2 as a possible D gene (6 bases). The ends were cut back, 5 bases at V and 4 bases at J, with 9 bases in the middle. Per germline, CDR1 PRHDT and CDR2 FYEKMQ (reference sequence). This CDR3 region has 12 residues. The CDR3 DNA follows: TGTGCCAGCAGCCGGGGGACTTACGAGCAGTACTTC. This translates into CASSRGTYEQYF.

This rearrangement joins TRBV5-1 to TRBJ1-1; D is uncertain. This CDR3 has 15 residues. V lost 2 bases, J lost 1 base, and 12 bases lay in between. The germline gives CDR1 SGHRS, CDR2 YFSETQ. The DNA of the CDR3 is TGCGCCAGCAGCTTTTCGCGGTCGCGGAACACTGAAGCTTTCTTT. As protein: CASSFSRSRNTEAFF.

This chain links TRBV2 with TRBJ2-3, with 8 nucleotides matching TRBD1. V was pared by 6 bases and J by 4 bases, with 6 bases of the junction left unmatched. The CDR3 has 14 amino acids. The germline V gene has CDR1 SNHLY and CDR2 FYNNEI. CDR3 nucleotide sequence: TGTGCCAGCAGGGCCAGGGGGCCCCCAGATACGCAGTATTTT. Amino acids: CASRARGPPDTQYF. The full variable domain, in which reference TRBV2 and TRBJ2-3 provide the parts outside the CDR3, is EPEVTQTPSHQVTQMGQEVILRCVPISNHLYFYWYRQILGQKVEFLVSFYNNEISEKSEIFDDQFSVERPDGSNFTLKIRSTKLEDSAMYFCASRARGPPDTQYFGPGTRLTVL.

This clone was counted a few times. Other DNA sequences within the sample encode an identical CDR3. The V call is TRBV18, the J call TRBJ2-7; 8 positions agree with TRBD1. The trim removed 2 bases at V and 2 bases at J, leaving 2 bases unmatched. The CDR3 totals 14 residues. CDR1 KGHSH and CDR2 LQKENI come from the germline V gene. The CDR3 here is CASSPDRGTYEQYF. In DNA form, the CDR3 reads TGTGCCAGCTCACCAGACAGGGGAACCTACGAGCAGTACTTC.

The V and J genes are TRBV28 and TRBJ2-7; 8 positions agree with TRBD1. With 6 bases clipped from V and 3 bases from J, the junction kept 10 bases outside the gene matches. This CDR3 comprises 15 residues. Germline CDR1 and CDR2: MDHEN and SYDVKM. Here the CDR3 reads CASRVRTGRIYEQYF. CDR3 bases: TGTGCCAGCAGAGTAAGGACAGGGAGGATCTACGAGCAGTACTTC.

This clone was detected only once. V gene TRBV12-5 combines with J gene TRBJ2-1, with 7 bases aligning to TRBD1. After removal of 6 bases from V and 9 bases from J, the junction contained 14 bases not matched to a gene. Germline CDR1 LGHNT, CDR2 FRNRAP. The CDR3 length is 15 residues. The CDR3 reads CASGIGQGVVGEQFF. CDR3 coding DNA: TGTGCTAGTGGCATAGGCCAGGGGGTGGTAGGTGAGCAGTTCTTC.

The V and J genes are TRBV11-3 and TRBJ2-1, with 8 positions matching TRBD2. The V gene's germline CDR1 is SGHNT and CDR2 YENEEA. Trimming at V came to 7 bases and at J to 5 bases, leaving 4 bases not matched to a gene. This CDR3 has 13 residues. CDR3 loop: CASKRRGDNEQFF. The CDR3 region has the DNA TGTGCCAGCAAACGGCGGGGGGACAATGAGCAGTTCTTC.

The chain couples TRBV5-6 to TRBJ1-5; TRBD1 matches 8 bases. Trimming removed 3 bases from V and 8 bases from J; junction bases left unmatched: 10. Germline V CDR1 and CDR2: SGHDT, YYEEEE. This CDR3 has 15 amino acids. CDR3 sequence: CASSWGTGPREPQHF. Written as DNA, the CDR3 is TGTGCCAGCAGCTGGGGGACAGGCCCCCGGGAGCCCCAGCATTTT. The whole variable domain, filled in from reference TRBV5-6 and TRBJ1-5, reads DAGVTQSPTHLIKTRGQQVTLRCSPKSGHDTVSWYQQALGQGPQFIFQYYEEEERQRGNFPDRFSGHQFPNYSSELNVNALLLGDSALYLCASSWGTGPREPQHFGDGTRLSIL.

The chain joins TRBV2 to TRBJ2-2; weak D call: TRBD1 (6 bases). This CDR3 has 14 amino acids. V lost 5 bases and J lost 6, with 13 bases in between. The germline V gene encodes CDR1 SNHLY and CDR2 FYNNEI. CDR3 nucleotide sequence: TGTGCCAGCAGTCCTGAGGGGGTTTCCGGGGAGCTGTTTTTT. Translation gives CASSPEGVSGELFF.

This chain joins TRBV12-3 or TRBV12-4 and TRBJ1-5; D not resolved. The CDR3 sequence is 13 residues long. V gave up 5 bases and J gave up 1 base, with 6 bases separating them. CDR3 nucleotides: TGTGCCAGCAGTCGGGTGAGCAATCAGCCCCAGCATTTT. Its protein product is CASSRVSNQPQHF.

The V call is TRBV19, the J call TRBJ1-5; D is unclear. The germline CDR1 and CDR2 sequences are LNHDA and SQIVND (reference sequence). The length of the CDR3 is 18 residues. Trimming shortened V by 5 bases and J by 3 bases, and 23 bases separated the two germline ends. Here the CDR3 reads CASSLSSIGQLDNQPQHF. For the CDR3, the DNA is TGTGCCAGTAGTCTATCGAGCATTGGGCAGTTAGACAATCAGCCCCAGCATTTT.